The present entry profiles one T cell receptor (beta chain) with its context. Only CD45RO-negative cells positively selected for CCR7 counted as naive CD8 cells, so terminally differentiated effector memory CD45RA+ cells were excluded. Adult donors, all healthy and HIV-negative, had no recent acute infections or vaccinations. CDR3 length: 15 residues. The germline CDR1 and CDR2 sequences are SGHVS and FQNEAQ. With 2 bases removed from V and 5 bases from J, the gap between germline ends came to 13 bases. This specimen comes from a study of shared clonotypes between healthy human individuals. Study-wide background: Plates per donor: three CD4 naive, three CD4 memory, two CD8 naive, one CD8 memory.

Per sorted-subset replicate PCR, input was 200 to 250 ng DNA, representing about 30,000 T cell genomes. Sequencing used immunoSEQ multiplex PCR; TCRdb keeps in-frame clones, though not all of them. The sample records over 2,000,000 clones, around 93% being singletons. The sequence derives from a man aged 18 to 29 in good health. Some clones in this sample may be carry-over from other donors' samples. The chain recombines TRBV7-8 with TRBJ2-1; D gene ambiguous. The sample was naive CD8+ T cells from PBMCs. The CDR3 spells CASSLSLNPHNEQFF. For the CDR3, the DNA is TGTGCCAGCAGCTTATCCTTAAACCCCCACAATGAGCAGTTCTTC.